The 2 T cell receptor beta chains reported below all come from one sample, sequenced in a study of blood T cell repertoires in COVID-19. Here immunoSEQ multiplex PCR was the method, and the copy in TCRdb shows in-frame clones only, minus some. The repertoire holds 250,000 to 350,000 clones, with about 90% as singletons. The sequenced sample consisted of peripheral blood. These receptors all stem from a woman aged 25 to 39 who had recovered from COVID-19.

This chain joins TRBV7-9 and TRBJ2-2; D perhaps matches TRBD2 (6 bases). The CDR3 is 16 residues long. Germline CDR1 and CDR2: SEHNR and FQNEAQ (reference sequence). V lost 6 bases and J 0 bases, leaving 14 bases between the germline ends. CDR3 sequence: CASRPEGASNTGELFF. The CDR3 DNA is TGTGCCAGCAGGCCGGAGGGAGCTTCGAACACCGGGGAGCTGTTTTTT.

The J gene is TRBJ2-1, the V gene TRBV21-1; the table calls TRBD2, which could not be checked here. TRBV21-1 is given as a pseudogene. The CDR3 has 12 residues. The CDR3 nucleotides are TGTGCCAGCAGCAAACGGGGGACTTCTCAGCTCTTC. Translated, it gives CASSKRGTSQLF.